This TCR beta chain was sequenced for a study of CD8 T cells in Susac syndrome. Per germline, CDR1 SGHTA and CDR2 FQGNSA. This CDR3 region has 16 residues. Between the trimmed V and J ends, which lost 5 bases and 0 bases, there was a span of 13 bases. Healthy donors formed controls matched for age and sex. The RNA, about 0.45 to 1 ug, was put through reverse transcription using random hexamers. The authors amplified TCR beta CDR3 across 54 Vbeta and 13 Jbeta using immunoSEQ multiplex PCR. One entry per CDR3 protein, called by TCRdb with MiXCR from the immunoSEQ multiplex PCR reads. The sample has approximately 120,000 distinct CDR3 sequences, 85% to 95% seen once.

This TCR was recovered from a human donor in good health. The sample taken for sequencing was CD8+ T cells from PBMCs. This chain connects TRBV7-2 to TRBJ1-4; D unclear. This CDR3 is CASSPWTSATNEKLFF. CDR3 bases: TGTGCCAGCAGCCCCTGGACGTCGGCAACTAATGAAAAACTGTTTTTT. Based on the CDR3 plus reference TRBV7-2 and TRBJ1-4, the full variable domain is GAGVSQSPSNKVTEKGKDVELRCDPISGHTALYWYRQSLGQGLEFLIYFQGNSAPDKSGLPSDRFSAERTGGSVSTLTIQRTQQEDSAVYLCASSPWTSATNEKLFFGSGTQLSVL.